Each of the 11 T cell receptor beta chains below was sequenced from the same sample in a study of blood T cell repertoires in COVID-19. Clones were read by immunoSEQ multiplex PCR, and TCRdb kept only the in-frame ones, dropping some. Of under 300,000 clones in the sample, about 85% are singletons; the top ten hold under 3.5%. Source material: PBMCs or T cells enriched from blood (not recorded which). The receptors stem from a woman aged 45 to 65 who had recovered from COVID-19.

V usage is TRBV28 and J usage is TRBJ2-1; no clear D. The V and J ends lost 7 bases and 2 bases respectively, with 12 bases between them. The germline V gene has CDR1 MDHEN and CDR2 SYDVKM. CDR3 size: 14 residues. The CDR3 bases are TGTGCCAGCACCCAGGTGGTGGCCTACAATGAGCAGTTCTTC. This encodes CASTQVVAYNEQFF.

The V call is TRBV27, the J call TRBJ1-2, with D perhaps TRBD1 (5 bases). The CDR3 consists of 15 residues. From germline, CDR1 is MNHEY and CDR2 SMNVEV (reference sequence). Trimming removed 3 bases from V and 0 bases from J, with 11 bases in between. This CDR3 is CASSFQGGTNYGYTF. In DNA form, the CDR3 reads TGTGCCAGCAGTTTCCAGGGAGGAACTAACTATGGCTACACCTTC.

This chain connects TRBV28 to TRBJ2-2; 7 nucleotides align to TRBD2. Losses at the gene ends were 5 bases for V and 2 bases for J; bases not matched to a gene: 2. The CDR3 extends over 14 amino acids. Germline CDR1 reads MDHEN; CDR2 reads SYDVKM. The CDR3 DNA follows: TGTGCCAGCAGTACGGGACTAAACACCGGGGAGCTGTTTTTT. Its translation: CASSTGLNTGELFF.

V is TRBV28 and J is TRBJ1-1; 7 nucleotides line up with TRBD1. J lost 9 bases, V lost 1 base, and 8 bases had no gene match. Germline V gives CDR1 MDHEN, CDR2 SYDVKM. The CDR3 extends over 14 amino acids. The CDR3 here is CASSLSKTGKKAFF. The CDR3 DNA follows: TGTGCCAGCAGTTTATCAAAGACAGGGAAAAAAGCTTTCTTT.

V is TRBV28 and J is TRBJ1-1; 10 bases align to TRBD1. After removal of 6 bases from V and 11 bases from J, the junction contained 6 bases not matched to a gene. This CDR3 has 12 amino acids. The germline CDR1 and CDR2 sequences are MDHEN and SYDVKM. DNA of the CDR3: TGTGCCAGCAGACTCGGACAGGGGGGTGCTTTCTTT. As protein: CASRLGQGGAFF.

As DNA, the CDR3 is TGCAGCGTCTCAACCTCCGGGACAGCCATATCTAATGAGCAGTACTTC. It codes for CSVSTSGTAISNEQYF. The chain uses TRBV29-1 and TRBJ2-7, with TRBD1 matching 7 bases. Trimming cost V 6 bases and J 7 bases; bases outside gene matches: 21. Germline lookup yields CDR1 SQVTM and CDR2 ANQGSEA. The CDR3 totals 16 residues.

This chain connects TRBV20-1 to TRBJ1-2; possibly TRBD1 for D (6 bases). V gave up 3 bases and J gave up 7 bases, with 24 bases separating them. The germline V gene encodes CDR1 DFQATT and CDR2 SNEGSKA (reference sequence). The CDR3 has 16 residues. The DNA of the CDR3 is TGCAGTGCTAGTAGGGGGGGCAGGGATTCGGTTGTTGGCTACACCTTC. It is translated as CSASRGGRDSVVGYTF.

This sequence joins TRBV16 and TRBJ1-1; no firm D call. Trimming took 1 base from V and 1 from J, leaving 7 bases between them. This CDR3 is 14 amino acids long. Germline lookup yields CDR1 KGHSY and CDR2 FQNENV. CDR3 DNA: TGTGCCAGCAGCCAATTAGTTGGGAACACTGAAGCTTTCTTT. Translation: CASSQLVGNTEAFF.

This chain uses TRBV6-1 with TRBJ1-5, with a weak D call TRBD1 (6 bases). Germline CDR1 is MNHNS and CDR2 is SASEGT. Trimming pared 1 base from V and 6 bases from J, leaving 13 bases between. The CDR3 runs 15 residues. The CDR3 is CASSEGGGLTQPQHF. In nucleotides, the CDR3 is TGTGCCAGCAGTGAAGGGGGGGGGCTTACTCAGCCCCAGCATTTT.

The chain carries TRBV2 and TRBJ1-1, with TRBD1 matching over 8 bases. Trimming took 5 bases from V and 1 from J; bases not matched to a gene: 3. The CDR3 contains 14 residues. Germline values: CDR1 SNHLY, CDR2 FYNNEI. The DNA of the CDR3 is TGTGCCAGCAGTCAAACAGGGGGGAACACTGAAGCTTTCTTT. It translates to CASSQTGGNTEAFF.

This chain joins TRBV27 and TRBJ1-1; D is possibly TRBD1 (5 bases). CDR3 size: 12 residues. Germline V gives CDR1 MNHEY, CDR2 SMNVEV (reference sequence). V lost 2 bases and J 5 bases, leaving 6 bases between the germline ends. The CDR3 region has the DNA TGTGCCAGCAGTTTAAAGGGGACTGAAGCTTTCTTT. It is translated as CASSLKGTEAFF.